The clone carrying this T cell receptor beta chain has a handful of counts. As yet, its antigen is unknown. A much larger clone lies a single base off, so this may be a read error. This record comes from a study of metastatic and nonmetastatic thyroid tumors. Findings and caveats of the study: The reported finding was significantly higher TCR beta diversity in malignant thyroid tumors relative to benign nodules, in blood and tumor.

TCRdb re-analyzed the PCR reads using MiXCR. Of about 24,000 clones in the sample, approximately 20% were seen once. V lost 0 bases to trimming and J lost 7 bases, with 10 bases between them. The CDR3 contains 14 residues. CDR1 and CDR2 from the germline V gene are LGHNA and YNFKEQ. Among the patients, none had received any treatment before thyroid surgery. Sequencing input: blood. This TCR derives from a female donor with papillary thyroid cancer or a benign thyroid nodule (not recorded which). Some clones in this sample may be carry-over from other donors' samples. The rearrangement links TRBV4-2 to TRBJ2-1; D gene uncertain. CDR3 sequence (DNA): TGTGCCAGCAGCCAAGAGATGGGGTTGAATGAGCAGTTCTTC. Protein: CASSQEMGLNEQFF.